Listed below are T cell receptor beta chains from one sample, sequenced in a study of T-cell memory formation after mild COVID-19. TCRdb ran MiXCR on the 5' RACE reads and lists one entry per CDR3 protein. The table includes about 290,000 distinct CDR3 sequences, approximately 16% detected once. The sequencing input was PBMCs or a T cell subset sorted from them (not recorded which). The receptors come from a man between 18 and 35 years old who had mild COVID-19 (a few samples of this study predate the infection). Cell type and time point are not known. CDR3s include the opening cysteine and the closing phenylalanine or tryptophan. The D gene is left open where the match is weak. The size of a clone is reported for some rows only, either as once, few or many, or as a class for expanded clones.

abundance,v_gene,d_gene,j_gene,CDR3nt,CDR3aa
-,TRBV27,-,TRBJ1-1,TGTGCCAGCAGTTTAACCGTGGCAGAGCTGAACACTGAAGCTTTCTTT,CASSLTVAELNTEAFF
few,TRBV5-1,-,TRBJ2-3,TGCGCCAGCAGCTTCTCGACAGGGACTAGCACAGATACGCAGTATTTT,CASSFSTGTSTDTQYF
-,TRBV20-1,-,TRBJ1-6,TGCAGTGCTCCAGCAACCCAGGGGCCAAATTCACCCCTCCACTTT,CSAPATQGPNSPLHF
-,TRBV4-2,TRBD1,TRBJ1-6,TGTGCCAGCAGCGAACCGGGACAGGGGTGGGAGTGGGCACCCCTCCACTTT,CASSEPGQGWEWAPLHF
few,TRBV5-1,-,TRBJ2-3,TGCGCCAGCAGCTTGGAGGCTAGCAGCACAGATACGCAGTATTTT,CASSLEASSTDTQYF
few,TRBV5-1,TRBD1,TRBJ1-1,TGCGCCAGCAGCTTACAGGGGACTTCCACTGAAGCTTTCTTT,CASSLQGTSTEAFF
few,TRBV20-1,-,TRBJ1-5,TGCAGTGTCTGGTATAGCAATCAGCCCCAGCATTTT,CSVWYSNQPQHF
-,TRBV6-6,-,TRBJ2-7,TGTGCCAGCCTACAGGGCTACGAGCAGTACTTC,CASLQGYEQYF
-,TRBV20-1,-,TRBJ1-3,TGCAGTGCTGAGGTCAGGGACCAAGGAAACACCATATATTTT,CSAEVRDQGNTIYF
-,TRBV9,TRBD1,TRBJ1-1,TGTGCCAGCAGCGCCACCGGGACAGGGATCGGCACTGAAGCTTTCTTT,CASSATGTGIGTEAFF
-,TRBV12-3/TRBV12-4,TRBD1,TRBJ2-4,TGTGCCAGCAGTTTAAGGGGACAGGGGCCGGACATTCAGTACTTC,CASSLRGQGPDIQYF
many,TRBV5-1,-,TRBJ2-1,TGCGCCAGCAGCTCCGGGGCTAACGTGGACAATGAGCAGTTCTTC,CASSSGANVDNEQFF
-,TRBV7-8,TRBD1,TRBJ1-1,TGTGCCAGCAGCTTCGGGACAGGGGACACTGAAGCTTTCTTT,CASSFGTGDTEAFF
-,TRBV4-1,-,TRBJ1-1,TGCGCCAGCAGCCCCTACAGGGAAGGGAACACTGAAGCTTTCTTT,CASSPYREGNTEAFF
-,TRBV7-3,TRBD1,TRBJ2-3,TGTGCCAGCAGCGGGACAGGGGGTGCGAAAATAGATACGCAGTATTTT,CASSGTGGAKIDTQYF
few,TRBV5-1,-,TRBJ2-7,TGCGCCAGCAGCGTGGACAACGCCTACGAGCAGTACTTC,CASSVDNAYEQYF
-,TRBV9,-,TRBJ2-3,TGTGCCAGCAGCGTAGGGGGCTATGGGGCAGATACGCAGTATTTT,CASSVGGYGADTQYF
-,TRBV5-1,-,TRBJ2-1,TGCGCCAGCAGCTTGGAGGGTAGTTGGAATGAGCAGTTCTTC,CASSLEGSWNEQFF
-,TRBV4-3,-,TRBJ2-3,TGCGCCAGCAGCCCTTCTCGGGGGAGGGATACGCAGTATTTT,CASSPSRGRDTQYF
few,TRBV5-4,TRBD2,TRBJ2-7,TGTGCCAGCAGCTTGCGGGGGGGCGGCTCCTACGAGCAGTACTTC,CASSLRGGGSYEQYF